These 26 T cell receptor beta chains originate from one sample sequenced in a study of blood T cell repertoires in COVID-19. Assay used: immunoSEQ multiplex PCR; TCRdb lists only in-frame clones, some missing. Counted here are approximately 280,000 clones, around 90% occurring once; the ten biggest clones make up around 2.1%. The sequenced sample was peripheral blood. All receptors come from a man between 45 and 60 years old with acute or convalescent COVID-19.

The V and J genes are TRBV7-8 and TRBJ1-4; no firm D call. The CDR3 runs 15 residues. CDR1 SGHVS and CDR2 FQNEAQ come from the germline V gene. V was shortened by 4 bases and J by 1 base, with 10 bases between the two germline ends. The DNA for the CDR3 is TGTGCCAGCAGCTGGGGTCGGGGAACTAATGAAAAACTGTTTTTT. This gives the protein CASSWGRGTNEKLFF.

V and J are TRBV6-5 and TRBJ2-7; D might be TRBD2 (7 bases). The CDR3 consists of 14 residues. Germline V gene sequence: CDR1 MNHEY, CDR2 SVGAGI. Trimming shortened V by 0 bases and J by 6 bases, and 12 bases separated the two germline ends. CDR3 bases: TGTGCCAGCAGTTACTCCCGGGGGGCGTTCGAGCAGTACTTC. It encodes CASSYSRGAFEQYF.

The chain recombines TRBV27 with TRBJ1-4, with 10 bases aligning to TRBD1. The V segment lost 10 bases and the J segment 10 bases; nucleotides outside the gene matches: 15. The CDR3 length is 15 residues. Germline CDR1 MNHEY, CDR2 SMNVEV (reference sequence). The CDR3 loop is CATQPSRQGAGKLFF. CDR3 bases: TGTGCCACCCAGCCCTCGAGACAGGGGGCGGGAAAACTGTTTTTT.

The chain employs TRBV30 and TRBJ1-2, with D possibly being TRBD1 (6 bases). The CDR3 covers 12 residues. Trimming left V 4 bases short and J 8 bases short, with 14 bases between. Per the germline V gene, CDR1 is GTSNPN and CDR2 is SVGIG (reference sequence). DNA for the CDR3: TGTGCCTGGACCGCGGGGGGCGCCGGCTACACCTTC. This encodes CAWTAGGAGYTF.

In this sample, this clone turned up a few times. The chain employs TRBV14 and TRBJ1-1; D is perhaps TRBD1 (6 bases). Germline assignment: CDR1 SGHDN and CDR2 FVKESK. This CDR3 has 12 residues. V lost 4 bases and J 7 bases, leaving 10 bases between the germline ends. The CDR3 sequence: CASSPGHIEAFF. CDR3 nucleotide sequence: TGTGCCAGCAGCCCGGGACATATTGAAGCTTTCTTT. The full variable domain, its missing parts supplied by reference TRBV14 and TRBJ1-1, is EAGVTQFPSHSVIEKGQTVTLRCDPISGHDNLYWYRRVMGKEIKFLLHFVKESKQDESGMPNNRFLAERTGGTYSTLKVQPAELEDSGVYFCASSPGHIEAFFGQGTRLTVV.

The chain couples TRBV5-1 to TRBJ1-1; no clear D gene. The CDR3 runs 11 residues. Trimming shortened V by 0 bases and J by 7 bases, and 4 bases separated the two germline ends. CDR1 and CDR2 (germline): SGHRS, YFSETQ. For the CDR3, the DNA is TGCGCCAGCAGCTTGGCAGGTGAAGCTTTCTTT. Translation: CASSLAGEAFF. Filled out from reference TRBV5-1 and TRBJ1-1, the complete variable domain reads KAGVTQTPRYLIKTRGQQVTLSCSPISGHRSVSWYQQTPGQGLQFLFEYFSETQRNKGNFPGRFSGRQFSNSRSEMNVSTLELGDSALYLCASSLAGEAFFGQGTRLTVV.

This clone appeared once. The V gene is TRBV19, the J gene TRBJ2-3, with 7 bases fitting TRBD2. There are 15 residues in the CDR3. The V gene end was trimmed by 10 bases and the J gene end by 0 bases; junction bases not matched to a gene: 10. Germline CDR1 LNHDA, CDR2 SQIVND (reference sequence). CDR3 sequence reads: CATSRAGTSTDTQYF. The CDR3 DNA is TGTGCCACTAGCCGAGCGGGGACTAGCACAGATACGCAGTATTTT.

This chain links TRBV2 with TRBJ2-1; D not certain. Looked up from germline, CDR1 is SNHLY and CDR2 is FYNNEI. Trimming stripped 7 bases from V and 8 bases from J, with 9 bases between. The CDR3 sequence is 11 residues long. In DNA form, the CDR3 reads TGTGCCAGCACCTATTTCGATGAGCAGTTCTTC. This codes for CASTYFDEQFF.

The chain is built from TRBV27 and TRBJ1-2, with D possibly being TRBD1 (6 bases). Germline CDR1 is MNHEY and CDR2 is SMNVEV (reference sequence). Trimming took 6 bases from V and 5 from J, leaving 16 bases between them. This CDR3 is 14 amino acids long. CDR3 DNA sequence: TGTGCCAGCAGACCTAGGACAGAACTTTATGGCTACACCTTC. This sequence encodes CASRPRTELYGYTF.

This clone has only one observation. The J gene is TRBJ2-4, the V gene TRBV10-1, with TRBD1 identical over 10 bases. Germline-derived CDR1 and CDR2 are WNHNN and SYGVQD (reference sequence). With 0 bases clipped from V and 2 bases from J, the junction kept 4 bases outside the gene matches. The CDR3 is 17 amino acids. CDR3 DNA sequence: TGCGCCAGCAGTGAGTCTCGGGACAGGGGTCCCAAAAACATTCAGTACTTC. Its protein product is CASSESRDRGPKNIQYF.

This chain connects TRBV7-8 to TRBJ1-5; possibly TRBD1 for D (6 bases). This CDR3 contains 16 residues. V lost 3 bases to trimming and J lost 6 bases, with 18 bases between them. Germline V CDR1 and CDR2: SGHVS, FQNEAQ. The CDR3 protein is CASSFGTTGGGQPQHF. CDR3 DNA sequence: TGTGCCAGCAGCTTCGGGACGACTGGGGGCGGTCAGCCCCAGCATTTT.

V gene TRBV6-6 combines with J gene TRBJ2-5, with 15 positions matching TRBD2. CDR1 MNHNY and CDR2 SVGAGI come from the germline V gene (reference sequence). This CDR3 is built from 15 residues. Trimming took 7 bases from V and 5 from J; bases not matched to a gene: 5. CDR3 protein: CASISGLAGGETQYF. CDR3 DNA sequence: TGTGCCAGCATCTCCGGACTAGCGGGGGGGGAGACCCAGTACTTC.

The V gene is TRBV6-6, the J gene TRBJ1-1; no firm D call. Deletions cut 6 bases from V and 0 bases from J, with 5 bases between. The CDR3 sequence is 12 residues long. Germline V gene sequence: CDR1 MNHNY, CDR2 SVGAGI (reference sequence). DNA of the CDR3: TGTGCCAGCAGGGCAATGAACACTGAAGCTTTCTTT. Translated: CASRAMNTEAFF.

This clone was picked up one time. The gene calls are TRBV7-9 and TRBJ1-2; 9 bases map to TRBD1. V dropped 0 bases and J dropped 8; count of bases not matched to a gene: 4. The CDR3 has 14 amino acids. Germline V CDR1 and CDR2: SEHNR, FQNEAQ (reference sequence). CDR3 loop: CASSLAQTGGGYTF. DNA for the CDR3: TGTGCCAGCAGCTTAGCGCAAACAGGGGGCGGCTACACCTTC.

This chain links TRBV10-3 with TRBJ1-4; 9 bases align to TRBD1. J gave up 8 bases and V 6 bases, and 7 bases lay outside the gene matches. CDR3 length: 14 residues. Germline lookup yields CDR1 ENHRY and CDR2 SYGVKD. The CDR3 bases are TGTGCCATCAGACCGGGACAGGGAGAAGAAAAACTGTTTTTT. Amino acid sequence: CAIRPGQGEEKLFF.

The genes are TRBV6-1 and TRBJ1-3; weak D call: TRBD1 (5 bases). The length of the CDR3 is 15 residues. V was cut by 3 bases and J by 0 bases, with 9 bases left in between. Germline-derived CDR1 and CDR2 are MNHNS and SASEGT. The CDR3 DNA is TGTGCCAGCAGTGAGGGACTCGTCTCTGGAAACACCATATATTTT. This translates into CASSEGLVSGNTIYF.

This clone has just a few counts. CDR3 residues: CASTLAADTIYF. The CDR3 DNA is TGTGCCAGCACCTTGGCGGCGGACACCATATATTTT. The chain couples TRBV7-9 to TRBJ1-3; no firm D call. CDR3 length: 12 residues. V gave up 7 bases and J gave up 8 bases, with 12 bases separating them. Germline V gene lookup returns CDR1 SEHNR and CDR2 FQNEAQ (reference sequence).

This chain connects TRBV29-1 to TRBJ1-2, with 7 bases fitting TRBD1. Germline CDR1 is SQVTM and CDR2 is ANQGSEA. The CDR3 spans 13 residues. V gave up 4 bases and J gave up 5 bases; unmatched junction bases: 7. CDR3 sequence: CSVATGTDYGYTF. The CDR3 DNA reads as TGCAGCGTTGCTACCGGGACAGATTATGGCTACACCTTC. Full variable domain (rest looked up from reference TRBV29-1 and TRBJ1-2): SAVISQKPSRDICQRGTSLTIQCQVDSQVTMMFWYRQQPGQSLTLIATANQGSEATYESGFVIDKFPISRPNLTFSTLTVSNMSPEDSSIYLCSVATGTDYGYTFGSGTRLTVV.

Here the CDR3 reads CASSLAPKGADTQYF. The CDR3 coding sequence is TGTGCCAGCAGCCTCGCCCCAAAGGGGGCAGATACGCAGTATTTT. V usage is TRBV6-5 and J usage is TRBJ2-3; possibly TRBD1 for D (6 bases). The CDR3 runs to 15 residues. V lost 6 bases and J 4 bases, leaving 17 bases between the germline ends. Per the germline V gene, CDR1 is MNHEY and CDR2 is SVGAGI.

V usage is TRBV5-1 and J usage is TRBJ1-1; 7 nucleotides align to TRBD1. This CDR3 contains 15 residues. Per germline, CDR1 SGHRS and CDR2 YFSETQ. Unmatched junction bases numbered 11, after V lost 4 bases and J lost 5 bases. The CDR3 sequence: CASSPQQGSWTEAFF. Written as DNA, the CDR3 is TGCGCCAGCAGCCCACAACAGGGGTCGTGGACTGAAGCTTTCTTT.

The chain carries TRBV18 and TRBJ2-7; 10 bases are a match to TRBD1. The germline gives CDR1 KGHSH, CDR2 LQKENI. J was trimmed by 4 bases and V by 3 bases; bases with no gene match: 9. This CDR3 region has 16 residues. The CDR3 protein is CASSPPLTGGLYEQYF. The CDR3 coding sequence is TGTGCCAGCTCACCCCCTTTGACAGGGGGCTTGTACGAGCAGTACTTC.

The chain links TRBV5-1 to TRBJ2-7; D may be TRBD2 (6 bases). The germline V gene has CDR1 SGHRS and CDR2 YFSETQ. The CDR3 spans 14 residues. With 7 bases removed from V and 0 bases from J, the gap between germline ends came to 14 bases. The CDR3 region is CASGEEGLSYEQYF. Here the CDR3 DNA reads TGCGCCAGCGGGGAGGAGGGGCTCTCCTACGAGCAGTACTTC.

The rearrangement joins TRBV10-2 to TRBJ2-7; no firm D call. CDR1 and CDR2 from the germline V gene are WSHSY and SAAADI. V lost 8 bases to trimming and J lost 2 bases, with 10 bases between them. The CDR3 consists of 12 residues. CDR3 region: CASSDFPYEQYF. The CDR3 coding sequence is TGCGCCAGCTCAGACTTCCCCTACGAGCAGTACTTC.

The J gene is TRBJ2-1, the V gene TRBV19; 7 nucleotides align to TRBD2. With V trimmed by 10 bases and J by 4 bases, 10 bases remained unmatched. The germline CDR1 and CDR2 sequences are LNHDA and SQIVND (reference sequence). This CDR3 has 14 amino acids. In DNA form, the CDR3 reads TGTGCCACCGCGATCGCGGGGGAATACAATGAGCAGTTCTTC. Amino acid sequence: CATAIAGEYNEQFF.

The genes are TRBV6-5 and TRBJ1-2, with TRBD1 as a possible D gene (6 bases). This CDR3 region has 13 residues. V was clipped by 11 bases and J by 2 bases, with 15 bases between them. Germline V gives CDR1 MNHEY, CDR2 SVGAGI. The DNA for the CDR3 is TGTGCCGGGGCCCGGGACATCAACTATGGCTACACCTTC. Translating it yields CAGARDINYGYTF.

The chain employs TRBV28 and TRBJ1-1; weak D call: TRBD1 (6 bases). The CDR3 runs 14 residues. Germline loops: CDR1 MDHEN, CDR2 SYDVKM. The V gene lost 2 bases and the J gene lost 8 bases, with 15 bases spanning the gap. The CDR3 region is CASSLPTGIREAFF. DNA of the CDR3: TGTGCCAGCAGTTTACCTACAGGGATTCGGGAAGCTTTCTTT.